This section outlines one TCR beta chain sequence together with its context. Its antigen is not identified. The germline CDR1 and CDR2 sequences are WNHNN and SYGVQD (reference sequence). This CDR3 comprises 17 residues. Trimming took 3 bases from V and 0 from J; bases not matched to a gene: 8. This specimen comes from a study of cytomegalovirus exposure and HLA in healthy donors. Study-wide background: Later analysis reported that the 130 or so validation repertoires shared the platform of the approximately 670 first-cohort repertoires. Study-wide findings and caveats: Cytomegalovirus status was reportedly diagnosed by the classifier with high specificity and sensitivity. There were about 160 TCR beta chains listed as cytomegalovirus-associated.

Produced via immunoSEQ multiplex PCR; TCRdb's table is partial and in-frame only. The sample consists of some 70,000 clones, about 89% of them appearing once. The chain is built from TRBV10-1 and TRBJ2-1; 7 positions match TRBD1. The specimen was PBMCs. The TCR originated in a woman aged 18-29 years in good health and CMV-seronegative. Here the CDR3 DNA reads TGCGCCAGCAGTGATGACAGGGAAAGGAGCTCCTACAATGAGCAGTTCTTC. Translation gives CASSDDRERSSYNEQFF.